The 6 T cell receptor beta chains in this list originate from one sample, sequenced in a study of T cells in Graves' hyperthyroidism and ophthalmopathy (dated by TCRdb to the late 2010s). The library was produced with multiplex PCR. The sequencing machine was an Illumina HiSeq 2000. Amplification of TCR beta CDR3 regions was carried out from RNA transcripts. The TCR CDR3 was subjected to a first round of RT-PCR using the HTBI primer set and the Qiagen OneStep RT-PCR kit. Through fastp at Q25 and MiXCR, TCRdb rebuilt clones from the public reads, retaining in-frame beta chains. Entries are consolidated by CDR3 protein sequence, retaining the most common genes and DNA. In this sample the table shows 300,000 to 450,000 distinct CDR3 sequences, approximately 15% of which occur a single time. The ten biggest clones cover roughly 9.6% of the sample. Sequenced input: blood. The receptors come from a woman in her sixties with Graves' hyperthyroidism.

This clonotype was recorded many times. The chain is built from TRBV12-3 or TRBV12-4 and TRBJ2-5, with D maybe TRBD1 (5 bases). V gave up 3 bases and J gave up 6 bases, with 11 bases separating them. This CDR3 comprises 13 residues. CDR3 sequence reads: CASSFPGPKTQYF. The CDR3 nucleotides read TGTGCCAGCAGTTTCCCAGGGCCGAAGACCCAGTACTTC.

The rearrangement joins TRBV19 to TRBJ2-6; TRBD1 matches at 12 bases. Germline V lookup: CDR1 LNHDA, CDR2 SQIVND (reference sequence). Trimming cost V 4 bases and J 4 bases; bases outside gene matches: 8. CDR3 length: 18 residues. CDR3 region: CASSNTGQGARGANVLTF. The CDR3 DNA reads as TGTGCCAGTAGTAATACGGGACAGGGGGCGAGAGGGGCCAACGTCCTGACTTTC. Filled out from reference TRBV19 and TRBJ2-6, the complete variable domain reads DGGITQSPKYLFRKEGQNVTLSCEQNLNHDAMYWYRQDPGQGLRLIYYSQIVNDFQKGDIAEGYSVSREKKESFPLTVTSAQKNPTAFYLCASSNTGQGARGANVLTFGAGSRLTVL.

In its sample, this clonotype was seen a few times. The chain links TRBV5-5 to TRBJ2-7; D gene ambiguous. V lost 0 bases, J lost 3 bases, and 10 bases lay in between. Germline loops: CDR1 SGHKS, CDR2 YYEKEE (reference sequence). The CDR3 spans 14 residues. The CDR3 spells CASSLATESYEQYF. The CDR3 DNA is TGTGCCAGCAGCTTGGCCACAGAGAGCTACGAGCAGTACTTC.

This rearrangement joins TRBV6-1 to TRBJ1-6, with TRBD1 identical over 7 bases. From germline, CDR1 is MNHNS and CDR2 SASEGT. The CDR3 spans 14 residues. Trimming took 7 bases from V and 2 from J; bases not matched to a gene: 2. The CDR3: CASTDRAYNSPLHF. The CDR3 DNA follows: TGTGCCAGCACCGACAGGGCCTATAATTCACCCCTCCACTTT.

The chain couples TRBV24-1 to TRBJ2-3; D is unresolved. V was cut by 1 base and J by 2 bases, with 6 bases left in between. The CDR3 runs 14 residues. Per germline, CDR1 KGHDR and CDR2 SFDVKD. As DNA, the CDR3 is TGTGCCACCAGTGATTTCGCGGCCACAGATACGCAGTATTTT. As protein: CATSDFAATDTQYF.

This clonotype was counted many times. This chain uses TRBV6-1 with TRBJ1-5, with unresolved D. V was trimmed by 2 bases and J by 2 bases, leaving 7 bases between them. The CDR3 has 14 amino acids. Germline CDR1 MNHNS, CDR2 SASEGT. The CDR3 is CASSENGRNQPQHF. The CDR3 bases are TGTGCCAGCAGTGAAAACGGCCGCAATCAGCCCCAGCATTTT.